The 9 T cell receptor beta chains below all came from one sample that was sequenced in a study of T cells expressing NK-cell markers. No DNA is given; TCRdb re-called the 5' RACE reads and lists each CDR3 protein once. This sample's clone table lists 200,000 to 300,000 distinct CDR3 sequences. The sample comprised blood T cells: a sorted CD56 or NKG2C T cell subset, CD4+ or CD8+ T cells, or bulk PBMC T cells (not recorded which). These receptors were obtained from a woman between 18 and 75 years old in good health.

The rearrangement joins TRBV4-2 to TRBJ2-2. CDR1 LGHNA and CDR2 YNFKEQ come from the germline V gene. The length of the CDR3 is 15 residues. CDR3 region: CASSQGDSDTGELFF.

CDR3 in amino acids: CSGARGSLSGFYEQYF. This chain connects TRBV20-1 to TRBJ2-7; TCRdb indicates TRBD1, and absent DNA this call remains unverified. The CDR3 spans 16 residues. Germline values: CDR1 DFQATT, CDR2 SNEGSKA (reference sequence).

CDR3 amino acids: CSARVGGEDTDTQYF. The rearrangement joins TRBV20-1 to TRBJ2-3; with no DNA, the TCRdb D assignment of TRBD2 cannot be verified. Germline V gene sequence: CDR1 DFQATT, CDR2 SNEGSKA (reference sequence). There are 15 residues in the CDR3.

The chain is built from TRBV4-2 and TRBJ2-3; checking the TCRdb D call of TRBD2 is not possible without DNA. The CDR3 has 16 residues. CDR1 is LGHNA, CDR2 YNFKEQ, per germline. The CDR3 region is CASSQDSGTSTDTQYF.

The CDR3: CAWSQGRQREQYF. This chain connects TRBV30 to TRBJ2-7; TCRdb names TRBD1, which stays unverified in the absence of DNA. The CDR3 extends over 13 amino acids. Germline values: CDR1 GTSNPN, CDR2 SVGIG (reference sequence). The variable domain in full, completed from reference TRBV30 and TRBJ2-7, reads SQTIHQWPATLVQPVGSPLSLECTVEGTSNPNLYWYRQAAGRGLQLLFYSVGIGQISSEVPQNLSASRPQDRQFILSSKKLLLSDSGFYLCAWSQGRQREQYFGPGTRLTVT.

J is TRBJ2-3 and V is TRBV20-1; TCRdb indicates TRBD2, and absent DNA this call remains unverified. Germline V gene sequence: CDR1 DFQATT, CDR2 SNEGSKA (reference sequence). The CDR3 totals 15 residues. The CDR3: CSAPTGGAYTDTQYF.

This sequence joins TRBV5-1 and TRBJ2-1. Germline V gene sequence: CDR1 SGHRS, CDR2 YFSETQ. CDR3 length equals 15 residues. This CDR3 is CASSLGEFPYNEQFF.

CDR3 in amino acids: CASARTGDVNTEAFF. The chain combines TRBV5-5 with TRBJ1-1; lacking DNA, the TRBD1 call made by TCRdb goes unchecked. This CDR3 is 15 amino acids long. Germline V gene lookup returns CDR1 SGHKS and CDR2 YYEKEE (reference sequence).

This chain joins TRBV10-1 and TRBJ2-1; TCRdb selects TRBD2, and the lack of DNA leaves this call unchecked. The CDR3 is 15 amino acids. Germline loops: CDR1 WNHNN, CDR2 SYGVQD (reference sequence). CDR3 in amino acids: CASRGSGSSYNEQFF.